This T cell receptor beta chain appears in the sequencing data of a study of human T cells and chemical hapten exposure (dated by TCRdb to 2020 to 2022). Study-level background: For sensitization, 2% DPC in acetone was applied to a roughly 2 cm by roughly 2 cm area of upper inner arm skin. Most of the patients in the cohort were female, and the cohort covered alopecia areata with under or over 50% scalp involvement, alopecia totalis and alopecia universalis. Libraries were pooled for sequencing, and per-sample TCR yields varied mainly because of small differences in library volumes within the pool. Patch testing was performed on the upper back with Finn chambers containing 0.01% DPC, and the patch tests were scored after 6 days according to International Contact Dermatitis Research Group standards. The study tracked peripheral blood TCR repertoire changes in vivo during primary and secondary sensitization to the hapten diphenylcyclopropenone (DPC) in alopecia patients. Throughout the study period of about 25 weeks, patients also received therapeutic DPC doses to the scalp every week. Blood was sampled from patients pre-sensitization (week 0) and at 2, 6 and about 24 weeks after DPC sensitization. Blood for TCR sequencing was provided by twenty-nine alopecia patients at one to four time points (pre-sensitization, 2, 6 and 24 weeks).

Library generation was performed with RACE. The listed sequencing device is NextSeq 500. Library preparation attached unique molecular identifiers to individual cDNA molecules for quantitative, reproducible TCR counting. From each blood RNA sample, both TCR alpha and TCR beta chains were sequenced. The study's own analysis went as follows. A median of around 100,000 TCRs per sample was observed, with a range of about 20,000 to 750,000. V, J and CDR3 annotation of the TCR reads was performed with the Decombinator software suite. For the PS versus PT1 abundance plots, all samples were subsampled to the same number of TCRs (28,000). Expanded TCRs were defined as absent before sensitization and observed at least eight times at the 2-week time point. The raw public reads went through TCRdb reprocessing: fastp at Q25, MiXCR clone calling, in-frame beta chains kept. Here each entry gathers all rows of one CDR3 protein and keeps the most common genes and DNA. TCRdb, rather than the study authors, made the V and J calls. In this sample the table shows approximately 340,000 distinct CDR3 sequences, roughly 6.9% of which occur a single time. The leading ten clones occupy 7% to 10% of the sample.

What this sample's time point label stands for: patch test 1, 2 weeks after DPC sensitization. Per the publication, the treatment or condition label means: therapeutic diphenylcyclopropenone sensitization with weekly scalp DPC. Blood at each patch-test visit was drawn before the patch test was applied. To be eligible, patients had to be aged 18 to 70, diagnosed with alopecia and judged suitable for DPC therapy, while pregnant patients were excluded. Unfractionated whole blood was collected in Tempus Blood RNA tubes, and total RNA was extracted from that blood. V is trimmed back by 4 bases and J by 1 base, and the junction contains 5 bases that no gene match accounts for. In the germline V gene, CDR1 corresponds to SNHLY and CDR2 to FYNNEI. The CDR3 covers 15 residues, taking in both the cysteine and the phenylalanine. Only the CDR3 part of the read is kept: 45 bases, read in frame from the first base.

On the study overall, not on this receptor specifically: Compared with pre-sensitization or healthy control sets, expanded TCRs formed significantly more large CDR3 similarity clusters, which is consistent with antigen-driven responses. After repeated subsampling, changes were observed in the strength of the expansion versus patch-test correlation and in the threshold at which the correlation became significant. No change with DPC sensitization was found in the number of TCRs above 1 in 1000 frequency, and no evidence of global repertoire structure alterations was found. Because all patients had alopecia, a presumed autoimmune disease, the immune response of the patients might differ from that of healthy individuals. Patch test score correlated positively with the number of PT1 expanded TCRs, reaching significance at thresholds 8, 16 and 32 but not at 4.

Regarding this clonotype: Its target antigen remains unknown. Base-call qualities are not available, and no considerably larger clone is one nucleotide away.

The sequence links TRBV2 to TRBJ2-3, and 7 junctional nucleotides match TRBD1. The TCR sequence derives from a young woman with alopecia areata. Some clones in this sample may be carry-over from other donors' samples. The material was whole blood, obtained in connection with sensitization to the hapten diphenylcyclopropenone (DPC). The CDR3 is CASSGLDRGTDTQYF. The DNA sequence follows: TGTGCCAGCAGTGGGCTTGACAGGGGCACAGATACGCAGTATTTT. Here the CDR3 is joined to the reference TRBV2 and TRBJ2-3 genes, and the full variable domain is: EPEVTQTPSHQVTQMGQEVILRCVPISNHLYFYWYRQILGQKVEFLVSFYNNEISEKSEIFDDQFSVERPDGSNFTLKIRSTKLEDSAMYFCASSGLDRGTDTQYFGPGTRLTVL.